What follows describes a single T cell receptor beta chain. This clone occurred a few times. Which antigen it targets is not known. No quality values exist for individual bases; no much larger clone is one base distant. The sample comes from a study of control samples from healthy donors and cancer patients (dated by TCRdb to 2018 to 2020). The library was built by means of the immunoSEQ multiplex PCR assay. Entries here come from immuneACCESS through TCRdb and include only in-frame sequences with V and J called. Some clones fail to appear in such tables; in the studies checked, an unresolved V gene covers under half of the shortfall, and the cause of the remainder is unknown. The sample records around 110,000 clones, 80% to 90% of which are singletons. Together, the top ten hold approximately 1% of the sample. The germline V and J ends show losses of 3 bases and 10 bases respectively, and no gene match explains 2 bases of the junction. Based on the germline V gene, the CDR1 and CDR2 sequences are MNHNS and SASEGT. Its CDR3 holds 13 amino acids, cysteine through phenylalanine. Left in the record is the CDR3 DNA by itself, 39 bases read in frame from the first base.

Input material: PBMCs. The sequence links TRBV6-1 to TRBJ1-4, and TRBD1 matches 10 of the central bases. The receptor's source is a woman between 50 and 59 years old with colorectal cancer. At the DNA level, the sequence is TGTGCCAGCAGTGAGAGGGACAGGGGAAAACTGTTTTTT. Translated, this gives CASSERDRGKLFF.